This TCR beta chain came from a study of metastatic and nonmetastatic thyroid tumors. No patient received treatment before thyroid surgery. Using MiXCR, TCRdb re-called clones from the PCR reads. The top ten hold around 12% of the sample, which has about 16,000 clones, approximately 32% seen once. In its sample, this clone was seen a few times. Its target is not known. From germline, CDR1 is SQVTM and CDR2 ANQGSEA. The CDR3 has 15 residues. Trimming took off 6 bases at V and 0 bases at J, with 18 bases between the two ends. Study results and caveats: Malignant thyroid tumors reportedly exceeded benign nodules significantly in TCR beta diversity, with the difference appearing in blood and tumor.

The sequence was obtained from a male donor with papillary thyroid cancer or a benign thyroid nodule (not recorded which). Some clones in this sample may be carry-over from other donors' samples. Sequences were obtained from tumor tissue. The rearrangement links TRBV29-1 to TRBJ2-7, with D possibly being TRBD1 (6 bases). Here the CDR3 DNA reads TGCAGCGTCACCCCCGGGACATCCAGCTCCTACGAGCAGTACTTC. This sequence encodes CSVTPGTSSSYEQYF.